Described below is a single TCR beta chain sequence and its context. The antigen remains unidentified. This sample was taken from a study of T cell responses to AZD1222 COVID-19 vaccine. Whole-study findings and limits: Only a handful of AZD1222 recipients were seropositive at baseline. Samples come after the peak T cell response, not at day 14.

V lost 5 bases to trimming and J lost 7 bases, with 11 bases between them. Germline values: CDR1 SGHAT, CDR2 FQNNGV. The CDR3 sequence is 13 residues long. Repertoires were generated with immunoSEQ multiplex PCR, while TCRdb's copy carries only in-frame clones and drops some. The table has 85,000 to 100,000 clones, approximately 91% seen once. The V gene is TRBV11-2, the J gene TRBJ2-2; D gene unclear. The TCR sequence derives from an adult who received the AZD1222 COVID-19 vaccine. The specimen comprised peripheral blood, sampled 28 days after the second AZD1222 dose. The CDR3 reads CASSPRPSGELFF. CDR3 nucleotides: TGTGCCAGCAGCCCTCGTCCGAGCGGGGAGCTGTTTTTT.